Below, 31 T cell receptor beta chains from the same sample are listed, as sequenced in a study of blood T cells in healthy people across ages. A sample-barcoded 5' primer and a J-beta primer mix were used in a second PCR of roughly 7 to 11 cycles. TCRdb fed the 5' RACE reads into MiXCR, producing one record per CDR3 protein. This table holds hundreds of thousands of distinct CDR3 sequences, about 45% found once. The specimen was blood. The receptors originated from an elderly man in good health.

V and J are TRBV7-9 and TRBJ2-7; 8 nucleotides line up with TRBD2. The CDR3 runs to 14 residues. CDR1 is SEHNR and CDR2 is FQNEAQ in the germline V gene (reference sequence). V lost 3 bases to trimming and J lost 3 bases; unmatched junction nucleotides: 4. In nucleotides, the CDR3 is TGTGCCAGCAGCTTCCAGCGGGGGAGCTACGAGCAGTACTTC. Translation gives CASSFQRGSYEQYF. Drawing the rest from reference TRBV7-9 and TRBJ2-7, the complete variable domain is DTGVSQNPRHKITKRGQNVTFRCDPISEHNRLYWYRQTLGQGPEFLTYFQNEAQLEKSRLLSDRFSAERPKGSFSTLEIQRTEQGDSAMYLCASSFQRGSYEQYFGPGTRLTVT.

The chain carries TRBV12-3 or TRBV12-4 and TRBJ1-5; 8 positions match TRBD1. The CDR3 spans 16 residues. With V trimmed by 8 bases and J by 0 bases, 9 bases remained unmatched. The CDR3 DNA is TGTGCCAGCGGAGCGACAGGGGTCCATAGCAATCAGCCCCAGCATTTT. It specifies CASGATGVHSNQPQHF.

The J gene is TRBJ2-7, the V gene TRBV7-2; tentative D call: TRBD1 (5 bases). Germline V gene data show CDR1 as SGHTA and CDR2 as FQGNSA. The ends were cut back, 5 bases at V and 3 bases at J, with 14 bases in the middle. The CDR3 covers 14 residues. The CDR3 coding sequence is TGTGCCAGCAGCACTAATCAGGGCTACTACGAGCAGTACTTC. The encoded protein is CASSTNQGYYEQYF.

Worth noting for this clonotype: One end of the junction does not line up with germline, which may come from a read error. V and J are TRBV5-1 and TRBJ2-5, with D perhaps TRBD1 (7 bases). This CDR3 has 15 residues. The germline V gene encodes CDR1 SGHRS and CDR2 YFSETQ. The CDR3 region has the DNA TGCACCAGCAGCCTGGAGGGACAGACCTACAATGAGCAGTACTTC. It encodes CTSSLEGQTYNEQYF.

The rearrangement uses TRBV29-1 and TRBJ2-1; 8 nucleotides agree with TRBD1. CDR1 is SQVTM and CDR2 is ANQGSEA in the germline V gene. The ends lost 3 bases at V and 5 bases at J; junction bases unmatched: 9. This CDR3 region has 15 residues. The CDR3 region has the DNA TGCAGCGTTGATGATAGACAGGGGAGTCACAATGAGCAGTTCTTC. This gives the protein CSVDDRQGSHNEQFF.

This chain joins TRBV3-1 and TRBJ1-5, with D possibly matching TRBD1 (6 bases). The CDR3 contains 15 residues. Per the germline V gene, CDR1 is LGHDT and CDR2 is YNNKEL (reference sequence). V was trimmed by 4 bases and J by 0 bases, leaving 10 bases between them. CDR3 residues: CASSLGHNSNQPQHF. CDR3 nucleotides: TGTGCCAGCAGCCTGGGACACAATAGCAATCAGCCCCAGCATTTT.

J is TRBJ2-1 and V is TRBV10-2, with TRBD2 as a possible D gene (5 bases). With 8 bases removed from V and 5 bases from J, the gap between germline ends came to 16 bases. Germline V gene lookup returns CDR1 WSHSY and CDR2 SAAADI. CDR3 size: 14 residues. The CDR3 sequence: CASVRRELDNEQFF. CDR3 DNA sequence: TGCGCCAGCGTCAGAAGAGAACTAGACAATGAGCAGTTCTTC.

This clonotype appeared a few times. V is TRBV11-2 and J is TRBJ2-3, with D possibly TRBD1 on 5 matching bases. V lost 6 bases and J lost 10, with 23 bases in between. Germline V gene sequence: CDR1 SGHAT, CDR2 FQNNGV. This CDR3 region has 15 residues. The CDR3 nucleotides read TGTGCCAGCAGGGCGGACAAGACTTTAAAAGAGTCGCAGTATTTT. This codes for CASRADKTLKESQYF. Filled out from reference TRBV11-2 and TRBJ2-3, the complete variable domain reads EAGVAQSPRYKIIEKRQSVAFWCNPISGHATLYWYQQILGQGPKLLIQFQNNGVVDDSQLPKDRFSAERLKGVDSTLKIQPAKLEDSAVYLCASRADKTLKESQYFGPGTRLTVL.

This sequence joins TRBV2 and TRBJ2-3, with D perhaps matching TRBD2 (6 bases). The CDR3 is made up of 13 amino acids. V gave up 10 bases and J gave up 1 base, with 12 bases separating them. Germline CDR1 and CDR2: SNHLY and FYNNEI. The CDR3 DNA sequence: TGTGCCACCGAGCGGGCGGGCACAGATACGCAGTATTTT. Protein product: CATERAGTDTQYF.

There are a few counts of this clonotype. V is TRBV6-2 or TRBV6-3 and J is TRBJ2-7, with D possibly matching TRBD2 (6 bases). Deletions cut 8 bases from V and 5 bases from J, with 13 bases between. Germline values: CDR1 MNHEY, CDR2 SVGEGT. This CDR3 spans 12 amino acids. CDR3 sequence: CASGVRRDEQYF. Written as DNA, the CDR3 is TGTGCCAGCGGGGTCAGGAGGGACGAGCAGTACTTC.

The V and J genes are TRBV9 and TRBJ2-2; TRBD1 aligns across 8 bases. Unmatched junction bases numbered 8, after V lost 3 bases and J lost 4 bases. Per germline, CDR1 SGDLS and CDR2 YYNGEE. CDR3 length equals 16 residues. This chain's CDR3 is CASSARGQGGTGELFF. The CDR3, as DNA: TGTGCCAGCAGCGCCAGAGGACAGGGTGGCACCGGGGAGCTGTTTTTT.

The rearrangement links TRBV10-3 to TRBJ2-1; D might be TRBD2 (5 bases). V gave up 9 bases and J gave up 5 bases, with 14 bases separating them. The CDR3 is 13 amino acids. Germline V gene lookup returns CDR1 ENHRY and CDR2 SYGVKD. CDR3 DNA: TGTGCCATAAACCCGGACTCTAACAATGAGCAGTTCTTC. Its translation is CAINPDSNNEQFF.

The rearrangement uses TRBV7-2 and TRBJ2-3, with 10 bases matching TRBD2. The germline V gene encodes CDR1 SGHTA and CDR2 FQGNSA. Trimming removed 5 bases from V and 2 bases from J; junction bases left unmatched: 7. The CDR3 has 16 residues. CDR3 in amino acids: CASSPQAGGLTDTQYF. CDR3 nucleotide sequence: TGTGCCAGCAGCCCCCAAGCGGGGGGGCTCACAGATACGCAGTATTTT.

V usage is TRBV15 and J usage is TRBJ2-3; 7 nucleotides match TRBD2. Germline values: CDR1 LNHNV, CDR2 YYDKDF (reference sequence). V lost 0 bases and J lost 2; bases outside the gene matches: 8. CDR3 size: 17 residues. CDR3 sequence: CATSRDGGEGYTDTQYF. The CDR3 nucleotides read TGTGCCACCAGCAGAGATGGAGGGGAGGGATACACAGATACGCAGTATTTT.

This clonotype was detected many times. V and J are TRBV10-3 and TRBJ1-6; D unclear. The ends were cut back, 8 bases at V and 5 bases at J, with 10 bases in the middle. Germline CDR1 is ENHRY and CDR2 is SYGVKD. The CDR3 runs 13 residues. The DNA for the CDR3 is TGTGCCATCTCGGGTACGGATAATTCACCCCTCCACTTT. Translated, it gives CAISGTDNSPLHF.

This clonotype occurred a few times. The chain links TRBV5-1 to TRBJ2-7; 11 bases line up with TRBD1. This CDR3 has 16 residues. With V trimmed by 3 bases and J by 1 base, 6 bases remained unmatched. Germline CDR1 and CDR2: SGHRS and YFSETQ. The CDR3 nucleotides read TGCGCCAGCAGCTCCCGGACAGGGGGCGAATCCTACGAGCAGTACTTC. This gives the protein CASSSRTGGESYEQYF.

The chain couples TRBV5-1 to TRBJ2-5; 8 nucleotides align to TRBD1. Per the germline V gene, CDR1 is SGHRS and CDR2 is YFSETQ. V lost 0 bases, J lost 6 bases, and 4 bases stayed unmatched. The CDR3 length is 14 residues. For the CDR3, the DNA is TGCGCCAGCAGCTTGGGGACAGGGAAACAGACCCAGTACTTC. Residues: CASSLGTGKQTQYF.

A single count supports this clonotype. The chain combines TRBV15 with TRBJ2-7; a possible D gene is TRBD2 (5 bases). CDR3 length equals 15 residues. V gave up 5 bases and J gave up 2 bases, with 16 bases separating them. The germline CDR1 and CDR2 sequences are LNHNV and YYDKDF (reference sequence). The CDR3 DNA is TGTGCCACCAGCCGGGATATCGGGGTCACCTACGAGCAGTACTTC. Its translation is CATSRDIGVTYEQYF.

The chain has TRBV10-3 and TRBJ2-5; 10 nucleotides match TRBD1. Unmatched junction bases numbered 8, after V lost 6 bases and J lost 4 bases. Germline CDR1 reads ENHRY; CDR2 reads SYGVKD. This CDR3 comprises 15 residues. CDR3 sequence reads: CAISLDRGPGETQYF. CDR3 DNA: TGTGCCATCAGCCTCGACAGGGGGCCGGGAGAGACCCAGTACTTC.

This clonotype was counted a few times. The CDR3 nucleotides read TGTGCCAGCAGCCAATTGAGGAGCGGCTACGAGCAGTACTTC. This sequence encodes CASSQLRSGYEQYF. This sequence joins TRBV3-1 and TRBJ2-7; D possibly corresponds to TRBD2 (5 bases). The V end lost 2 bases, the J end lost 3 bases, and 11 bases lay between the germline ends. Germline-derived CDR1 and CDR2 are LGHDT and YNNKEL (reference sequence). This CDR3 region has 14 residues.

This clonotype was counted many times. The genes are TRBV6-5 and TRBJ1-1; tentatively, D is TRBD1 (6 bases). CDR1 is MNHEY and CDR2 is SVGAGI in the germline V gene. With 0 bases removed from V and 0 bases from J, the gap between germline ends came to 14 bases. The CDR3 has 17 residues. The CDR3 bases are TGTGCCAGCAGTTACTCGCCGGGGGCGCGCATGAACACTGAAGCTTTCTTT. Encoded protein: CASSYSPGARMNTEAFF.

This chain connects TRBV12-3 or TRBV12-4 to TRBJ2-6; a weak D match, TRBD2 (5 bases). Trimming stripped 5 bases from V and 3 bases from J, with 23 bases between. The CDR3 length is 19 residues. The CDR3 region is CASSRADVWLAGGANVLTF. The CDR3 DNA reads TGTGCCAGCAGTCGAGCGGATGTATGGCTAGCTGGTGGGGCCAACGTCCTGACTTTC.

On this clonotype itself: An end of the junction differs from the germline gene, which may be a read error. V usage is TRBV7-9 and J usage is TRBJ2-4, with D uncertain. This CDR3 has 15 amino acids. Germline-derived CDR1 and CDR2 are SEHNR and FQNEAQ (reference sequence). The CDR3 DNA reads as TGTACCAGCAGCAAGCCCGATTTAGCCGAAAACATTCAGTACTTC. Its protein is CTSSKPDLAENIQYF.

This chain connects TRBV25-1 to TRBJ2-7, with D maybe TRBD2 (5 bases). CDR1 is MGHDK, CDR2 SYGVNS, per germline. V was pared by 1 base and J by 2 bases, with 12 bases between. The CDR3 has 15 residues. The CDR3: CASSEWRPGAYEQYF. In DNA form, the CDR3 reads TGTGCCAGCAGTGAATGGAGGCCCGGGGCCTACGAGCAGTACTTC.

This clonotype appeared a few times. The chain combines TRBV10-3 with TRBJ2-3, with 8 bases identical to TRBD2. With 9 bases clipped from V and 4 bases from J, the junction kept 9 bases outside the gene matches. Germline-derived CDR1 and CDR2 are ENHRY and SYGVKD. The CDR3 has 14 residues. CDR3 sequence: CAIRGGADADTQYF. CDR3 DNA: TGTGCCATTCGGGGGGGGGCTGACGCAGATACGCAGTATTTT.

The CDR3: CAWRSSGTTDTQYF. CDR3 nucleotide sequence: TGTGCCTGGAGGTCCTCGGGAACCACAGATACGCAGTATTTT. The genes are TRBV30 and TRBJ2-3, with a tentative D call TRBD2 (5 bases). Trimming took 3 bases from V and 2 from J, leaving 12 bases between them. CDR3 length equals 14 residues. Germline CDR1 GTSNPN, CDR2 SVGIG (reference sequence). Variable domain in full (rest from reference TRBV30 and TRBJ2-3): SQTIHQWPATLVQPVGSPLSLECTVEGTSNPNLYWYRQAAGRGLQLLFYSVGIGQISSEVPQNLSASRPQDRQFILSSKKLLLSDSGFYLCAWRSSGTTDTQYFGPGTRLTVL.

This clonotype was seen only a few times. The J gene is TRBJ2-7, the V gene TRBV5-5; D ambiguous. V lost 0 bases and J 6 bases, leaving 13 bases between the germline ends. The CDR3 runs 14 residues. Germline CDR1 reads SGHKS; CDR2 reads YYEKEE (reference sequence). The CDR3 DNA sequence: TGTGCCAGCAGCTTGGCCACCGGCACCTCCGAGCAGTACTTC. Encoded protein: CASSLATGTSEQYF. Variable domain in full (rest from reference TRBV5-5 and TRBJ2-7): DAGVTQSPTHLIKTRGQQVTLRCSPISGHKSVSWYQQVLGQGPQFIFQYYEKEERGRGNFPDRFSARQFPNYSSELNVNALLLGDSALYLCASSLATGTSEQYFGPGTRLTVT.

This clonotype turned up a few times. The V call is TRBV12-1, the J call TRBJ1-1. TRBV12-1 is shown as a pseudogene. CDR3 size: 14 residues. CDR3 DNA: TGTGCCAGCAGCTTGCACAGCCAGAACACTGAAGCTTTCTTT. It is translated as CASSLHSQNTEAFF.

The V gene is TRBV20-1, the J gene TRBJ2-1; no firm D call. Germline V CDR1 and CDR2: DFQATT, SNEGSKA (reference sequence). The V and J ends lost 3 bases and 7 bases respectively, with 7 bases between them. This CDR3 comprises 11 residues. CDR3: CSASSVNEQFF. The CDR3 DNA reads as TGCAGTGCTAGTTCTGTAAATGAGCAGTTCTTC.

J is TRBJ1-2 and V is TRBV20-1; D gene uncertain. The germline V gene has CDR1 DFQATT and CDR2 SNEGSKA (reference sequence). The CDR3 spans 11 residues. The CDR3 loop reads CSSPWPGGYTF. DNA of the CDR3: TGCTCCTCTCCTTGGCCGGGAGGCTACACCTTC.

The CDR3 is CASRDLRGIVYGYTF. CDR3 in DNA: TGTGCCAGCAGGGATCTAAGGGGGATCGTCTATGGCTACACCTTC. The J gene is TRBJ1-2, the V gene TRBV7-9; weak D call: TRBD1 (6 bases). Germline V gene lookup returns CDR1 SEHNR and CDR2 FQNEAQ (reference sequence). The V end lost 6 bases, the J end lost 4 bases, and 18 bases lay between the germline ends. The CDR3 length is 15 residues. Full variable domain (missing parts from reference TRBV7-9 and TRBJ1-2): DTGVSQNPRHKITKRGQNVTFRCDPISEHNRLYWYRQTLGQGPEFLTYFQNEAQLEKSRLLSDRFSAERPKGSFSTLEIQRTEQGDSAMYLCASRDLRGIVYGYTFGSGTRLTVV.